A single sample is the source of the 23 T cell receptor beta chains below, sequenced in a study of T cell responses to AZD1222 COVID-19 vaccine. The method was immunoSEQ multiplex PCR; TCRdb's version includes in-frame clones alone and lacks a portion of them. The sample lists 150,000 to 180,000 clones; 90% were seen once. The sample in question was peripheral blood, obtained on day 0 of AZD1222 vaccination. All receptors come from an adult in good health.

The CDR3 spells CASSSRASPRADTQYF. CDR3 DNA sequence: TGTGCCAGCAGTTCCAGGGCCTCCCCGCGCGCAGATACGCAGTATTTT. This chain connects TRBV6-6 to TRBJ2-3; possible D gene TRBD1, 5 bases. Germline CDR1 MNHNY, CDR2 SVGAGI (reference sequence). Trimming stripped 4 bases from V and 4 bases from J, with 18 bases between. The CDR3 is made up of 16 amino acids.

The rearrangement joins TRBV5-8 to TRBJ1-2; no clear D. There are 18 residues in the CDR3. Trimming took 2 bases from V and 6 from J, leaving 26 bases between them. In germline, CDR1 is SGHTS, CDR2 YDEGEE. Here the CDR3 DNA reads TGTGCCAGCAGCTTTTTATCCGGGTTTTCGGGGTTTGGCGATGGCTACACCTTC. The encoded protein is CASSFLSGFSGFGDGYTF.

This chain joins TRBV5-1 and TRBJ2-1; TRBD2 matches at 7 bases. The CDR3 runs 15 residues. The V and J ends lost 0 bases and 4 bases, in that order; junction bases with no gene match: 4. Germline assignment: CDR1 SGHRS and CDR2 YFSETQ. The chain's CDR3 is CASSLVLAEYNEQFF. The CDR3 DNA follows: TGCGCCAGCAGCTTGGTGCTAGCGGAGTACAATGAGCAGTTCTTC. Full variable domain (missing parts from reference TRBV5-1 and TRBJ2-1): KAGVTQTPRYLIKTRGQQVTLSCSPISGHRSVSWYQQTPGQGLQFLFEYFSETQRNKGNFPGRFSGRQFSNSRSEMNVSTLELGDSALYLCASSLVLAEYNEQFFGPGTRLTVL.

This clone showed up just a few times. This chain joins TRBV30 and TRBJ1-6; a possible D gene is TRBD1 (5 bases). The CDR3 has 12 amino acids. Looked up from germline, CDR1 is GTSNPN and CDR2 is SVGIG (reference sequence). V dropped 4 bases and J dropped 6 bases, with 7 bases sitting between them. CDR3 nucleotides: TGTGCCTGGATGGGGGGTAATTCACCCCTCCACTTT. Its translation: CAWMGGNSPLHF.

The gene calls are TRBV7-8 and TRBJ2-7, with TRBD1 identical over 11 bases. The CDR3 loop spans 15 amino acids. In germline, CDR1 is SGHVS, CDR2 FQNEAQ. The ends lost 1 base at V and 7 bases at J; junction bases unmatched: 6. This chain's CDR3 is CASSLVPGQGAEQYF. The CDR3, as DNA: TGTGCCAGCAGCTTAGTCCCAGGACAGGGGGCTGAGCAGTACTTC.

The chain recombines TRBV5-1 with TRBJ1-1; 9 bases align to TRBD1. Losses at the gene ends were 3 bases for V and 10 bases for J; bases not matched to a gene: 16. The germline gives CDR1 SGHRS, CDR2 YFSETQ. CDR3 length: 16 residues. In nucleotides, the CDR3 is TGCGCCAGCAGCTCAGGGACAGGGTACCAATCTGGTGGAGCTTTCTTT. Translating it yields CASSSGTGYQSGGAFF. Complete variable domain (other parts from reference TRBV5-1 and TRBJ1-1): KAGVTQTPRYLIKTRGQQVTLSCSPISGHRSVSWYQQTPGQGLQFLFEYFSETQRNKGNFPGRFSGRQFSNSRSEMNVSTLELGDSALYLCASSSGTGYQSGGAFFGQGTRLTVV.

The rearrangement uses TRBV4-2 and TRBJ1-6; D unclear. V was clipped by 6 bases and J by 0 bases, with 12 bases between them. This CDR3 has 16 amino acids. Germline V lookup: CDR1 LGHNA, CDR2 YNFKEQ. This chain's CDR3 is CASRDSTDSYNSPLHF. CDR3 bases: TGTGCCAGCAGAGATTCGACCGACTCCTATAATTCACCCCTCCACTTT.

This clone was detected only once. The J gene is TRBJ2-1, the V gene TRBV29-1; 9 bases map to TRBD2. The CDR3 consists of 20 residues. Germline V gene lookup returns CDR1 SQVTM and CDR2 ANQGSEA. Losses at the gene ends were 1 base for V and 0 bases for J; bases not matched to a gene: 16. CDR3 amino acids: CSVEGGEMREGSNSYNEQFF. CDR3 coding DNA: TGCAGCGTTGAAGGAGGGGAGATGCGGGAGGGATCCAACTCCTACAATGAGCAGTTCTTC.

This chain joins TRBV28 and TRBJ2-4; D is possibly TRBD1 (6 bases). Trimming shortened V by 4 bases and J by 0 bases, and 28 bases separated the two germline ends. Looked up from germline, CDR1 is MDHEN and CDR2 is SYDVKM. The CDR3 is made up of 21 amino acids. The CDR3 spells CASSYPNEEFRDIRAKNIQYF. CDR3 DNA: TGTGCCAGCAGTTACCCTAACGAAGAATTCCGGGACATCCGAGCCAAAAACATTCAGTACTTC.

The chain couples TRBV9 to TRBJ2-3; D possibly corresponds to TRBD2 (5 bases). V was clipped by 1 base and J by 1 base, with 10 bases between them. The CDR3 has 15 residues. Looked up from germline, CDR1 is SGDLS and CDR2 is YYNGEE. DNA of the CDR3: TGTGCCAGCAGCGTATCTGGACTCGGCACAGATACGCAGTATTTT. This codes for CASSVSGLGTDTQYF.

The chain carries TRBV11-1 and TRBJ2-5; 7 bases match TRBD2. The CDR3 is made up of 16 amino acids. Germline loops: CDR1 SGHAT, CDR2 FQDESV (reference sequence). The V segment lost 5 bases and the J segment 2 bases; nucleotides outside the gene matches: 11. The CDR3 nucleotides read TGTGCCAGCAGCAGTGACCTAGCGGAAATGCAAGAGACCCAGTACTTC. Translating gives CASSSDLAEMQETQYF.

The chain combines TRBV4-2 with TRBJ2-7, with a weak D call TRBD2 (6 bases). The CDR3 is 14 residues long. Germline CDR1 and CDR2: LGHNA and YNFKEQ. V lost 0 bases and J lost 2, with 8 bases in between. CDR3 amino acids: CASSQEREPYEQYF. CDR3 nucleotides: TGTGCCAGCAGCCAAGAGCGGGAACCCTACGAGCAGTACTTC.

The chain is built from TRBV6-5 and TRBJ2-7; tentatively, D is TRBD1 (6 bases). Germline V CDR1 and CDR2: MNHEY, SVGAGI. The CDR3 covers 13 residues. With 4 bases removed from V and 2 bases from J, the gap between germline ends came to 9 bases. This chain's CDR3 is CASSFGGTYEQYF. The CDR3 region has the DNA TGTGCCAGCAGTTTTGGGGGCACCTACGAGCAGTACTTC.

The CDR3 loop is CASSLARTMTGNNEQFF. The CDR3 coding sequence is TGCGCCAGCAGCTTGGCCCGAACAATGACAGGGAATAATGAGCAGTTCTTC. This chain uses TRBV5-1 with TRBJ2-1, with TRBD1 matching over 7 bases. Germline V lookup: CDR1 SGHRS, CDR2 YFSETQ. V gave up 0 bases and J gave up 7 bases; unmatched junction bases: 13. This CDR3 is 17 amino acids long. The full variable domain, rest sourced from reference TRBV5-1 and TRBJ2-1, is KAGVTQTPRYLIKTRGQQVTLSCSPISGHRSVSWYQQTPGQGLQFLFEYFSETQRNKGNFPGRFSGRQFSNSRSEMNVSTLELGDSALYLCASSLARTMTGNNEQFFGPGTRLTVL.

This clone was counted a single time. This chain connects TRBV6-6 to TRBJ2-2; TRBD2 is a possible D gene (6 bases). This CDR3 has 16 residues. V lost 2 bases to trimming and J lost 0 bases, with 10 bases between them. CDR1 and CDR2 from the germline V gene are MNHNY and SVGAGI (reference sequence). The CDR3 is CASSYGGLTNTGELFF. As DNA, the CDR3 is TGTGCCAGCAGTTACGGTGGACTAACGAACACCGGGGAGCTGTTTTTT.

The rearrangement joins TRBV25-1 to TRBJ2-6; TRBD1 or TRBD2 may be the D gene (5 bases each). The CDR3 has 16 residues. Germline assignment: CDR1 MGHDK and CDR2 SYGVNS. Trimming shortened V by 2 bases and J by 2 bases, and 10 bases separated the two germline ends. The CDR3 nucleotides read TGTGCCAGCAGTGAAATGGTGGGGGCTGGGGCCAACGTCCTGACTTTC. Protein sequence: CASSEMVGAGANVLTF.

The chain joins TRBV7-8 to TRBJ2-7, with TRBD1 matching 8 bases. The CDR3 sequence is 15 residues long. Germline-derived CDR1 and CDR2 are SGHVS and FQNEAQ. V was pared by 5 bases and J by 5 bases, with 11 bases of the junction left unmatched. CDR3 nucleotides: TGTGCCAGCAGCGCCCGGGGAAACAGGGGGAACGAGCAGTACTTC. Its translation: CASSARGNRGNEQYF.

The chain recombines TRBV28 with TRBJ2-1, with TRBD2 matching over 13 bases. This CDR3 has 18 amino acids. V shed 1 base and J 4 bases; nucleotides not matched to a gene: 7. Germline-derived CDR1 and CDR2 are MDHEN and SYDVKM. The CDR3, as DNA: TGTGCCAGCAGTTTATTCACTAGCGGGAGGGCCAAGTACAATGAGCAGTTCTTC. Translated: CASSLFTSGRAKYNEQFF.

The V and J genes are TRBV6-5 and TRBJ2-7, with 9 bases aligning to TRBD2. V was clipped by 6 bases and J by 4 bases; unmatched bases: 7. CDR3 length equals 14 residues. The V gene's germline CDR1 is MNHEY and CDR2 SVGAGI. CDR3 DNA: TGTGCCAGCAGGGGGCGCGGGAGGGGTTACGAGCAGTACTTC. This encodes CASRGRGRGYEQYF.

The rearrangement joins TRBV28 to TRBJ2-7; 10 nucleotides line up with TRBD2. The junction had 7 bases not matched to a gene; V was cut back by 3 bases and J by 2 bases. CDR1 and CDR2 (germline): MDHEN, SYDVKM. CDR3 length equals 16 residues. The CDR3 sequence: CASSFLRTSGTYEQYF. The CDR3 nucleotides are TGTGCCAGCAGTTTTCTCCGGACTAGCGGAACCTACGAGCAGTACTTC.

The count of this clone is one. The chain recombines TRBV7-2 with TRBJ2-5; D may correspond to TRBD1 or TRBD2 (5 bases each). V gave up 4 bases and J gave up 5 bases, with 17 bases separating them. Germline CDR1 is SGHTA and CDR2 is FQGNSA. There are 15 residues in the CDR3. CDR3: CASSSLRGPGETQYF. CDR3 DNA sequence: TGTGCCAGCAGCTCTCTGAGGGGACCGGGGGAGACCCAGTACTTC.

V and J are TRBV9 and TRBJ2-1; TRBD2 matches 8 bases. The CDR3 has 17 amino acids. Losses at the gene ends were 4 bases for V and 4 bases for J; bases not matched to a gene: 13. The germline V gene encodes CDR1 SGDLS and CDR2 YYNGEE. This chain's CDR3 is CASSPRTRAGAYNEQFF. The CDR3, as DNA: TGTGCCAGCAGCCCCCGGACTAGAGCGGGAGCATACAATGAGCAGTTCTTC.

The V gene is TRBV7-9, the J gene TRBJ1-1; D remains unclear. CDR3 length: 12 residues. From germline, CDR1 is SEHNR and CDR2 FQNEAQ (reference sequence). V lost 5 bases and J lost 5, with 9 bases in between. The CDR3 DNA is TGTGCCAGCAGCCCATTTGGGACTGAAGCTTTCTTT. Its translation is CASSPFGTEAFF. Together with reference TRBV7-9 and TRBJ1-1, the CDR3 gives the full variable domain: DTGVSQNPRHKITKRGQNVTFRCDPISEHNRLYWYRQTLGQGPEFLTYFQNEAQLEKSRLLSDRFSAERPKGSFSTLEIQRTEQGDSAMYLCASSPFGTEAFFGQGTRLTVV.